This entry describes one T cell receptor (beta chain). Deletions cut 1 base from V and 0 bases from J, with 14 bases between. The V gene's germline CDR1 is SGHTS and CDR2 YDEGEE. The CDR3 runs 17 residues. Using immunoSEQ multiplex PCR, the repertoire was profiled, and TCRdb retains in-frame clones only, with some absent. The sample has roughly 180,000 clones, just over 90% seen once; the top ten hold 1% to 1.5%. These data belong to a study of T cell responses to AZD1222 COVID-19 vaccine. The receptor was derived from an adult who received the AZD1222 COVID-19 vaccine. This sample comprised peripheral blood, obtained 28 days after the second AZD1222 dose. This chain connects TRBV5-8 to TRBJ1-5; no clear D gene. The CDR3 region has the DNA TGTGCCAGCAGCTTGTCCTTGGCGGTTGATAGCAATCAGCCCCAGCATTTT. Residues: CASSLSLAVDSNQPQHF.